This T cell receptor beta chain was sequenced during a study of graft-versus-host responses after intestinal transplantation. Turning to the study itself: After anti-thymocyte globulin induction, recipients took tacrolimus and steroids for two to three years. Findings and caveats of the study: Early post-transplant declines in HvG were associated with peak levels of circulating GvH clones.

Processing was applied to graft tissue in order to liberate intraepithelial and lamina propria lymphocytes. Between the trimmed V and J ends, which lost 0 bases and 6 bases, there was a span of 15 bases. Germline V CDR1 and CDR2: SGHRS, YFSETQ. There are 16 residues in the CDR3. Here immunoSEQ multiplex PCR was the method, and the copy in TCRdb shows in-frame clones only, minus some. The sample lists 29,000 or so clones; about 80% were seen once. Regarding this clone: The antigen remains unidentified.

This TCR was recovered from a human patient who received an intestinal transplant, so some T cells may come from the graft donor. The sequencing used ileum tissue, collected 98 days after intestinal transplantation. The gene calls are TRBV5-1 and TRBJ2-2; D tentatively fits TRBD1 or TRBD2 (5 bases each). The CDR3, as DNA: TGCGCCAGCAGCTTGGATGCGCAGGGAGCAGCCGGGGAGCTGTTTTTT. Translating it yields CASSLDAQGAAGELFF.